The sequence of this T cell receptor beta chain was determined in a study of beta chain features in type 1 diabetes. With regard to this clone: The antigen is unknown.

Expressed TCRB transcripts were sequenced, since all the RNA that had been isolated was reverse transcribed. Profiling relied on immunoSEQ multiplex PCR, and the TCRdb table lists in-frame clones only, not all of them. This sample has 300,000 to 350,000 clones, with approximately 13% found just once. The authors obtained over 98% purity in all sorted populations. Germline lookup yields CDR1 SGHRS and CDR2 YFSETQ. V lost 3 bases to trimming and J lost 4 bases, with 9 bases between them. This CDR3 has 13 amino acids. Findings of the study overall: In every one of the four CD4+ subsets, TCRB CDR3s were moderately but significantly shorter in Type 1 diabetes patients. Researchers cautioned that cDNA sequencing could over-represent cells with high TCR expression.

This TCR was sampled from a woman aged 18-35 years with type 1 diabetes. What was sequenced was naive CD4+ T cells from blood. This chain connects TRBV5-1 to TRBJ2-3; TRBD1 is a possible D gene (5 bases). The CDR3 protein is CASSSAGPDTQYF. CDR3 coding DNA: TGCGCCAGCAGCTCCGCAGGGCCAGATACGCAGTATTTT.